Detailed here is one TCR beta chain. Its antigen is undetermined. CD4+ T cells from unexposed donors were obtained before the COVID-19 pandemic (2011-2018). Isolation of CD4+ T cells took place after about 9 days in culture. Testing used SARS-CoV-2 S/N and four cold-coronavirus spikes on unexposed-donor CD4+ T cells, cells permitting. Each well had a few million PBMCs in about 5% human AB serum with IL-2. The sample comes from a study of CD4 T cells in relation to SARS-CoV-2 and coronaviruses. About the study: After roughly 9 days of antigen culture, PBMC TCR beta CDR3s were sequenced.

V was pared by 5 bases and J by 6 bases, with 9 bases between. Germline loops: CDR1 LNHDA, CDR2 SQIVND (reference sequence). The CDR3 is 12 amino acids. The repertoire was sequenced with immunoSEQ multiplex PCR; TCRdb's copy has only in-frame clones and lacks some. The sample includes 15,000 to 20,000 clones, 78% of them seen just once. J is TRBJ2-3 and V is TRBV19; perhaps D is TRBD1 or TRBD2 (5 bases each). The sequence came from a human donor in good health. The specimen sequenced was CD4+ T cells from PBMCs, cultured in vitro. CDR3 sequence: CASSPGQDTQYF. As DNA, the CDR3 is TGTGCCAGTAGTCCGGGGCAGGATACGCAGTATTTT.